This T cell receptor (beta chain) was sequenced for a study of blood T cells in healthy people across ages (dated by TCRdb to 2014 to 2015). For the study in its entirety: In model experiments, template switching captured about one uniquely barcoded TCR beta cDNA molecule for every two T cells. Age-related changes in TCR beta repertoire diversity were measured in the study by deep sequencing normalized with unique cDNA molecular identifiers. The donors were divided into four age groups: young (average around 16 years), middle-aged (roughly 42), aged (approximately 62) and long-lived (roughly 82). To avoid experimental bias, donors of different ages were randomly spread across the sequencing lanes. For two donors (one aged 18 to 30 and one aged 80 or older), the study analyzed two additional independent replicas of 1 million unique cDNA reads from the same blood draw. Overall results and qualifications from the work: Conclusive comparison of naive and antigen-experienced compartments was prevented by the profiling of bulk unsorted PBMCs. Total diversity estimates from one million sequenced T cells were considered lower bounds and underestimates. Donor CMV infection status was unknown, potentially confounding age-related changes in expanded clonotypes. Observed TCR beta diversity correlated strongly with the percentage of naive T cells measured by flow cytometry. As age increased, observed TCR beta diversity per million T cells dropped in a roughly linear way, and a significant reduction was already evident by age 40. Compared with the aged group, the long-lived group had more naive CD4+ T cells, fewer expanded clones and increased TCR diversity, a pattern suggesting age selection.

The library relied on 5' RACE. The instrument given in TCRdb is Illumina HiSeq 2500. A second PCR of roughly 7 to 11 cycles was performed with a sample-barcoded 5' primer and a J-beta primer mix. Each TCR beta cDNA molecule received a unique molecular identifier from a template-switch 5' adaptor carrying 12 random nucleotides. At least 2.5 million CDR3-containing paired-end reads were obtained from each sample. The Mint cDNA synthesis kit, primed by a TRBC-specific oligonucleotide, was used to synthesize first-strand cDNA from all RNA. All cDNA was treated with uracil-DNA glycosylase and then went through a first 18-cycle PCR with the universal primers M1SS and BC2_uni_R. The original pipeline was this. Normalization of each sample was performed by random selection of 1 million high-quality reads, each carrying a distinct molecular identifier. Instead of being binned into consensus sequences, reads that shared molecular identifiers were thrown out. MiTCR, with a Q25 quality threshold and the strictest error-elimination algorithm, was used for CDR3 identification, clonotype clustering and error correction. A nonparametric unseen species model with Euler transformation was used to estimate lower-bound total TCR beta diversity. TCRdb handled the public reads itself, with Q25 trimming in fastp and clone calling in MiXCR, and kept productive beta chains. A single entry per CDR3 protein holds the most common genes and DNA from its merged rows. In this record, the V and J calls reflect TCRdb's handling and not the investigators' own analysis. Across this sample there are some 800,000 distinct CDR3 sequences, with 44% seen only once. Of the sample, around 21% falls within the top ten clones.

Based on the germline V gene, the CDR1 and CDR2 sequences are MGHRA and YSYEKL. Trimming removed 4 bases from V and 11 bases from J, leaving 17 bases between the germline ends. The CDR3 measures 13 amino acids from cysteine to phenylalanine. Just CDR3 DNA is preserved here, 39 bases in frame from base 1. A few counts support this clonotype. It lacks a known antigen. Per-base qualities were not stored, and no clone one base away is much larger. Systemically healthy Caucasian individuals from Russia, 39 in total and aged about 6 to 100 years, were included as donors. Each donor gave 9 to 10 milliliters of peripheral blood, collected into EDTA-treated Vacutainer tubes. Ficoll-Paque density-gradient centrifugation was used to isolate PBMCs, with at least 6 million obtained per sample. Total RNA was extracted from PBMCs with Trizol reagent, with at least 5.5 micrograms obtained per sample. For every donor, an aliquot of PBMCs went through flow cytometry to measure the percentages of naive CD45RAhigh/CD27high T cells.

The sequenced sample consisted of blood. The receptor was derived from a man aged 60 to 75 in good health. The chain employs TRBV4-1 and TRBJ2-5; the best D guess is TRBD1, with 7 bases matching. CDR3 protein: CASSPKEGAEQYF. The nucleotide sequence is TGCGCCAGCAGCCCTAAGGAGGGGGCAGAGCAGTACTTC.